This is a list of T cell receptor beta chains from one sample in a study of T cell repertoires in cytomegalovirus infection. In TCRdb, the reads were re-called with MiXCR into one record per CDR3 protein. The top ten hold approximately 30% of the sample, which has over 150,000 distinct CDR3 sequences, approximately 15% seen once. Sequencing was carried out using PBMCs. These receptors were obtained from a human donor in good health (CMV status not recorded). Some clones in this sample may be carry-over from other donors' samples. CDR3s include the opening cysteine and the closing phenylalanine or tryptophan. D genes are given only for firm matches. Not every row has a clone size; where given, it reads once, few, many or a size class.

j_call clone_size d_call v_call cdr3_nt cdr3_aa
TRBJ2-1 - TRBD2 TRBV4-1 TGCGCCAGCAGCCAAGTGACAAGCGGGATGACCAATGAGCAGTTCTTC CASSQVTSGMTNEQFF
TRBJ2-2 many - TRBV19 TGTGCCAGTAGTATGGGGACATCCCGGGCCGGGGAGCTGTTTTTT CASSMGTSRAGELFF
TRBJ2-2 few - TRBV2 TGTGCCAGCAGGGACGGGGCGGTAATACTCACCGGGGAGCTGTTTTTT CASRDGAVILTGELFF
TRBJ2-2 - TRBD2 TRBV5-6 TGTGCCAGCAGCCTCAGGGGTAGCGGGAGTATAGACGGGGAGCTGTTTTTT CASSLRGSGSIDGELFF
TRBJ1-2 few TRBD1 TRBV6-2/TRBV6-3 TGTGCCAGCAGGTTGGGACAGAATTTATATGGCTACACCTTC CASRLGQNLYGYTF
TRBJ1-1 few - TRBV24-1 TGTGCCACCAGTGGGGACGGTCGAGAAGCTTTCTTT CATSGDGREAFF
TRBJ2-7 many - TRBV28 TGTGCCAGCAGTTTGGTTGACAGCACCTACGAGCAGTACTTC CASSLVDSTYEQYF
TRBJ1-2 - TRBD1 TRBV7-3 TGTGCCAGCAGCCCGGGGACAGGGCTTAACTATGGCTACACCTTC CASSPGTGLNYGYTF
TRBJ2-3 few TRBD2 TRBV12-5 TGTGCTAGTGGTTTGGCCCTCCACCCGGCTAGCGGGAGGGCCCCTTATCCGGATACGCAGTATTTT CASGLALHPASGRAPYPDTQYF
TRBJ2-3 - - TRBV28 TGTGCCAGCAAAGACAGCACAGATACGCAGTATTTT CASKDSTDTQYF
TRBJ1-2 - - TRBV29-1 TGCAGCGTTGAAGATCCCCAGGGTAGGACATTTGCAGGTCAATGGAGGGGCGGCTACACCTTC CSVEDPQGRTFAGQWRGGYTF
TRBJ2-5 many - TRBV12-3/TRBV12-4 TGTGCCAGCAGTTTAGGGCAGCTTGAGACCCAGTACTTC CASSLGQLETQYF
TRBJ1-2 - - TRBV20-1 TGCAGTGCTGCGCCGACGGCTACCTATGGCTACACCTTC CSAAPTATYGYTF
TRBJ2-3 few - TRBV5-6 TGTGCCAGCAGCCGGGGAAACACAGATACGCAGTATTTT CASSRGNTDTQYF
TRBJ2-1 few - TRBV27 TGTGCCAGCGCAGAGGACCTACCAGACTCCTACAATGAGCAGTTCTTC CASAEDLPDSYNEQFF
TRBJ1-1 many - TRBV7-2 TGTGCCAGCAGCATTCAGGGTTTGAACACTGAAGCTTTCTTT CASSIQGLNTEAFF
TRBJ2-7 many - TRBV6-1 TGTGCCAGCAGTGAGTCACAGGCTTACGAGCAGTACTTC CASSESQAYEQYF
TRBJ1-1 - - TRBV7-6 TGTGCCAGCAGCCAGAGAAAGGGGAGCGCTGAAGCTTTCTTT CASSQRKGSAEAFF
TRBJ1-5 many - TRBV7-2 TGTGCCAGCAGCTTAGACGGGGGTGTTGCAGGGGGCAATCAGCCCCAGCATTTT CASSLDGGVAGGNQPQHF
TRBJ2-4 few - TRBV2 TGTGCCAGCAGTGGGGAAAACATTCAGTACTTC CASSGENIQYF
TRBJ1-1 few - TRBV28 TGTGCCAGCAGTTTCGGGCAGGGGACGAACACTGAAGCTTTCTTT CASSFGQGTNTEAFF
TRBJ1-2 - - TRBV20-1 TGCAGTGCCCTGCCTCCGGGATTCAACCATGGCTACACCTTC CSALPPGFNHGYTF
TRBJ1-3 - - TRBV11-2 TGTGCCAGCAGCCCCGCCTCTGGAAACACCATATATTTT CASSPASGNTIYF
TRBJ1-3 few TRBD1 TRBV20-1 TGCAGTGCTAGAGATGTAGACAGGGCTGGAAACACCATATATTTT CSARDVDRAGNTIYF
TRBJ1-2 many - TRBV12-3/TRBV12-4 TGTGCCAGCAGTCCCGGAGAGAACTATGGCTACACCTTC CASSPGENYGYTF
TRBJ2-2 few - TRBV7-3 TGTGCCAGCAGCTTCGGGGGCGCGAACACCGGGGAGCTGTTTTTT CASSFGGANTGELFF
TRBJ2-1 - - TRBV23-1 TGCGCCAGCATCCCCGGTCGGGGACACACTCTTCGATTAAATGGGAACAATGAGCAGTTCTTC CASIPGRGHTLRLNGNNEQFF
TRBJ1-5 - - TRBV7-9 TGTGCCAGCAATCAGCCCCAGCATTTT CASNQPQHF
TRBJ1-4 few - TRBV4-1 TGCGCCAGCAGCCAAGACTCCCGGGGCGCGACTAATGAAAAACTGTTTTTT CASSQDSRGATNEKLFF
TRBJ2-4 - - TRBV24-1 TGTGCCACCAGTGAGTCCGGCCGTTTAGCCAAAAACATTCAGTACTTC CATSESGRLAKNIQYF
TRBJ2-7 many - TRBV7-9 TGTGCCAGCAGCTTAGTCGGCCGGAAGATCTCCTACGAGCAGTACTTC CASSLVGRKISYEQYF
TRBJ2-1 many TRBD2 TRBV7-8 TGTGCCAGCAGCCCCTTTAGCGGGGGGGCCTCAAATGAGCAGTTCTTC CASSPFSGGASNEQFF
TRBJ1-5 - - TRBV2 TGTGCCAGCAGGCAGTCCCCTCAACCCAATCAGCCCCAGCATTTT CASRQSPQPNQPQHF
TRBJ2-7 many - TRBV12-3/TRBV12-4 TGTGCCAGCGGAGGTGTCCACGAGCAGTACTTC CASGGVHEQYF
TRBJ1-2 many - TRBV28 TGTGCCAGCAGTTTATTCGGAGAGGGCTATGGCTACACCTTC CASSLFGEGYGYTF
TRBJ2-7 many TRBD2 TRBV4-1 TGCGCCAGCAGCCCACTCGGACTAGCCCCCTACGAGCAGTACTTC CASSPLGLAPYEQYF
TRBJ1-1 once - TRBV15 TGTGCCACCACCTCGGGATCCCCGAAGGCTTTCTTT CATTSGSPKAFF
TRBJ1-1 few - TRBV13 TGTGCCAGCAGCTTACGGACGGCTATGAACACTGAAGCTTTCTTT CASSLRTAMNTEAFF
TRBJ2-7 - TRBD2 TRBV28 TGTGCCAGCAGTCCCGGACTAGCGGGAGCAAACGAGCAGTACTTC CASSPGLAGANEQYF
TRBJ1-3 - - TRBV29-1 TGCAGCGGGAGCTCTGGAAACACCATATATTTT CSGSSGNTIYF
TRBJ1-1 many - TRBV5-4 TGTGCCAGCACCGAGACAGCGAACACTGAAGCTTTCTTT CASTETANTEAFF
TRBJ2-5 many - TRBV7-2 TGTGCCAGCAGCTTAGGAGGGGTCCGGGGGACCCAGTACTTC CASSLGGVRGTQYF
TRBJ1-4 many - TRBV29-1 TGCAGCGCCGAAGGGGACACAACTAATGAAAAACTGTTTTTT CSAEGDTTNEKLFF
TRBJ2-2 - - TRBV9 TGTGCCAGCAGTACGGGGGCGGGGTCGAACACCGGGGAGCTGTTTTTT CASSTGAGSNTGELFF
TRBJ2-3 - - TRBV27 TGTGCCAGCAGTAGAAGAGTTGACTCCGCTAGCACAGATACGCAGTATTTT CASSRRVDSASTDTQYF
TRBJ1-3 few - TRBV15 TGTGCCACCAGAGAAATACGGGGCGAGGGAAACACCATATATTTT CATREIRGEGNTIYF
TRBJ1-1 - - TRBV6-5 TGTGCCAGCAGTTACAGGAACACTGAAGCTTTCTTT CASSYRNTEAFF
TRBJ2-1 few - TRBV5-4 TGTGCCAGCAGTCCCCCTAGCAGCAATGAGCAGTTCTTC CASSPPSSNEQFF
TRBJ2-3 many TRBD1 TRBV15 TGTGCCACCAGCAGGGGACAGGGAAGGACCACAGATACGCAGTATTTT CATSRGQGRTTDTQYF
TRBJ2-7 few - TRBV7-2 TGTGCCAGCAGCCCAAGGGACACCTCCTACGAGCAGTACTTC CASSPRDTSYEQYF
TRBJ2-6 many - TRBV11-2 TGTGCCAGCAGCTCTTATCAGGGGGGGATGCCACAAAGTTCTGGGGCCAACGTCCTGACTTTC CASSSYQGGMPQSSGANVLTF
TRBJ2-1 many - TRBV7-2 TGTGCCAGCAGCTTAGACCAGGTTTCAGGCAATGAGCAGTTCTTC CASSLDQVSGNEQFF
TRBJ1-2 - TRBD1 TRBV5-1 TGCGCCAGCAGCTACGGGACAGCTAACTATGGCTACACCTTC CASSYGTANYGYTF
TRBJ2-1 few TRBD2 TRBV2 TGTGCCAGCATTGGGGGGAGGGATGAGCAGTTCTTC CASIGGRDEQFF
TRBJ2-7 - - TRBV27 TGTGCCAGCAGTGAGGGACATGGGACGGAGCAGTACTTC CASSEGHGTEQYF
TRBJ2-7 - - TRBV2 TGTGCCAGCAGAAACCTCATGGGCTACGAGCAGTACTTC CASRNLMGYEQYF
TRBJ2-7 many - TRBV6-2/TRBV6-3 TGTGCCAGCAGTTACTCGGTGTTTCAAGGTATTATTGGAGGGCAGTACTTC CASSYSVFQGIIGGQYF
TRBJ1-1 few TRBD1 TRBV20-1 TGCAGTGCTAGAGATCGGAAACAGGGGTACGCTGAAGCTTTCTTT CSARDRKQGYAEAFF
TRBJ2-1 many TRBD2 TRBV7-7 TGTGCTAGCAGTCCTCTAGCGGGAGGGCTACCAGGCAATGAGCAGTTCTTC CASSPLAGGLPGNEQFF